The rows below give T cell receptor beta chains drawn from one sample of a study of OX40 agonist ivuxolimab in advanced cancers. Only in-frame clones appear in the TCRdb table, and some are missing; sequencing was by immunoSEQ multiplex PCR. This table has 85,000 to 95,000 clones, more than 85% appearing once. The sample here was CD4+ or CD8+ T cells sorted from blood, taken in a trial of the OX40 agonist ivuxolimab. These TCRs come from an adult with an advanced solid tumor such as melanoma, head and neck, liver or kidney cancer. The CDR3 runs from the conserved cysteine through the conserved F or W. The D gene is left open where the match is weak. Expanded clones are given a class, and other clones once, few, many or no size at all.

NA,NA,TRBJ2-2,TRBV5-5,CASSGREAGELFF,TGTGCCAGCAGCGGCAGGGAGGCCGGGGAGCTGTTTTTT
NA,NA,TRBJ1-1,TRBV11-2,CASSSVRRGEAFF,TGTGCCAGCAGCTCGGTCCGCCGAGGAGAAGCTTTCTTT
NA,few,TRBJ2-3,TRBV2,CASSTFWGTSTDTQYF,TGTGCCAGCAGTACATTTTGGGGGACAAGCACAGATACGCAGTATTTT
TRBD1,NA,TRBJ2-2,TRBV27,CASSPRQGTNTGELFF,TGTGCCAGCAGTCCCCGACAGGGAACGAACACCGGGGAGCTGTTTTTT
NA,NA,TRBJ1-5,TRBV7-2,CASSLVGLRPQHF,TGTGCCAGCAGCTTAGTAGGCTTGAGGCCCCAGCATTTT
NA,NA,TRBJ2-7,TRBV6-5,CASKLGGTNEQYF,TGTGCCAGCAAGCTAGGTGGGACGAACGAGCAGTACTTC
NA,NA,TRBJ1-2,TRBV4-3,CASSQGLNSALGYTF,TGCGCCAGCAGCCAAGGGCTCAACAGCGCTTTGGGCTACACCTTC
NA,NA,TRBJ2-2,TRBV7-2,CASSPYRAGELFF,TGTGCCAGCAGCCCCTATAGGGCCGGGGAGCTGTTTTTT
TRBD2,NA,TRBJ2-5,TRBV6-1,CASSSPGGYQYF,TGTGCCAGCAGTTCCCCGGGGGGATACCAGTACTTC
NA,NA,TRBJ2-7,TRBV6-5,CASSTGTKRSYEQYF,TGTGCCAGCAGTACAGGGACAAAGCGGTCCTACGAGCAGTACTTC
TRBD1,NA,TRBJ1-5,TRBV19,CASRGPDRGGNQPQHF,TGTGCCAGTAGGGGTCCGGACAGGGGCGGCAATCAGCCCCAGCATTTT
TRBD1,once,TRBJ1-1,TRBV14,CASRETGVTEAFF,TGTGCCAGCAGGGAAACAGGGGTCACTGAAGCTTTCTTT
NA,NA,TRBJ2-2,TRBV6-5,CAICGELFF,TGTGCCATCTGCGGGGAGCTGTTTTTT
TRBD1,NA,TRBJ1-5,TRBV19,CASSMDRGFNQPQHF,TGTGCCAGTAGTATGGACAGGGGGTTCAATCAGCCCCAGCATTTT
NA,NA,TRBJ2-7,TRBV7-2,CASSATFYEQYF,TGTGCCAGCAGCGCGACTTTCTACGAGCAGTACTTC
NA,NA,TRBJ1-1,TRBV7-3,CASSPDGQVTEAFF,TGTGCCAGCAGCCCCGATGGGCAGGTCACTGAAGCTTTCTTT
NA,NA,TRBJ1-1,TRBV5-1,CASSPGGGVNTEAFF,TGCGCCAGCAGCCCCGGCGGGGGGGTAAACACTGAAGCTTTCTTT
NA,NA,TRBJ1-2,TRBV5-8,CASTPGQGHYGYTF,TGTGCCAGCACCCCGGGGCAGGGGCACTATGGCTACACCTTC
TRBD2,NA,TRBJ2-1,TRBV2,CASSERLAGVNEQFF,TGTGCCAGCAGTGAGAGACTAGCGGGAGTCAATGAGCAGTTCTTC
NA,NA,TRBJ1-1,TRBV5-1,CASSLEGAKNTEAFF,TGCGCCAGCAGCTTGGAAGGAGCCAAGAACACTGAAGCTTTCTTT
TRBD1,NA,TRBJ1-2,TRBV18,CASSPPTGDGYTF,TGTGCCAGCTCACCACCGACAGGGGATGGCTACACCTTC
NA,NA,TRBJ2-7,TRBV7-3,CASFSGNGYEQYF,TGTGCCAGCTTCTCCGGGAATGGCTACGAGCAGTACTTC
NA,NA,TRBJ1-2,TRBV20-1,CSGTAGYGYTF,TGCAGTGGGACGGCAGGGTATGGCTACACCTTC
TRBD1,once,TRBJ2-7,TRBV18,CASSPTQGKAYEQYF,TGTGCCAGCTCACCAACACAGGGGAAAGCCTACGAGCAGTACTTC
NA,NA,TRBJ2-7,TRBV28,CASSPGTHYEQYF,TGTGCCAGCAGTCCCGGGACACACTACGAGCAGTACTTC
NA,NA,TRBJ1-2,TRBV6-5,CASSYSIRPNYGYTF,TGTGCCAGCAGTTACTCGATCCGACCTAACTATGGCTACACCTTC
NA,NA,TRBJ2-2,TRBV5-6,CASSGLIGELFF,TGTGCCAGCAGCGGTCTGATAGGGGAGCTGTTTTTT
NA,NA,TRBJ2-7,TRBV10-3,CAISDSTGIGSYEQYF,TGTGCCATCAGTGATTCCACAGGAATCGGCTCCTACGAGCAGTACTTC
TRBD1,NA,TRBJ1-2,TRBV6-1,CASNTMRGQVTGYTF,TGTGCCAGCAACACTATGAGGGGGCAGGTGACCGGCTACACCTTC
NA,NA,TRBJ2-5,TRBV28,CASSASGQETQYF,TGTGCCAGCAGTGCCAGCGGCCAAGAGACCCAGTACTTC
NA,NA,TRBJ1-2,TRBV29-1,CSVGGPGTNGYTF,TGCAGCGTTGGGGGTCCCGGAACTAATGGCTACACCTTC
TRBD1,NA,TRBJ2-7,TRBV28,CASKRTGTGGYEQYF,TGTGCCAGCAAGAGAACCGGGACAGGGGGCTACGAGCAGTACTTC
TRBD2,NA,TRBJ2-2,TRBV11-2,CASSFLAGGGTGELFF,TGTGCCAGCAGCTTCTTAGCGGGAGGGGGCACCGGGGAGCTGTTTTTT
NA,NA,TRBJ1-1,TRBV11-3,CASSLDGRTGSTEAFF,TGTGCCAGCAGCTTAGATGGGAGAACAGGGAGCACTGAAGCTTTCTTT
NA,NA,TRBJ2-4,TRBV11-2,CASSPQPYIGIAKNIQYF,TGTGCCAGCAGCCCGCAGCCCTACATTGGAATAGCCAAAAACATTCAGTACTTC
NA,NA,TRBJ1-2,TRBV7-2,CASTYQAGTAANYGYTF,TGTGCCAGCACCTATCAAGCCGGGACTGCGGCTAACTATGGCTACACCTTC
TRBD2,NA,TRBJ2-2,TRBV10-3,CAISASGMSYTGELFF,TGTGCCATCAGTGCTAGCGGGATGAGTTACACCGGGGAGCTGTTTTTT
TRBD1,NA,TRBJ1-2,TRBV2,CASSLTGGRDGYTF,TGTGCCAGCAGTTTGACAGGGGGCAGGGATGGCTACACCTTC
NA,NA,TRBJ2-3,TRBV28,CASSSGGTDTQYF,TGTGCCAGCAGTTCTGGGGGCACGGATACGCAGTATTTT
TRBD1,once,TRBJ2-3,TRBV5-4,CASSPGGTGSTDTQYF,TGTGCCAGCAGCCCAGGCGGGACAGGTAGCACAGATACGCAGTATTTT
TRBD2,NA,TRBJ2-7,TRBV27,CASRIWGGATPTKEQYF,TGTGCCAGCAGGATCTGGGGGGGTGCAACTCCTACGAAGGAGCAGTACTTC
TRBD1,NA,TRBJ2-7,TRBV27,CASSRIRVNRGQTYEQYF,TGTGCCAGCAGCCGCATACGGGTCAACAGGGGGCAAACCTACGAGCAGTACTTC
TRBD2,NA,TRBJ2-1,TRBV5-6,CASSSRKRAGSGSAQEQFF,TGTGCCAGCAGCTCACGTAAACGGGCGGGGAGCGGGAGTGCGCAGGAGCAGTTCTTC
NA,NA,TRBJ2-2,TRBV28,CASSLWVGGRTTGELFF,TGTGCCAGCAGTTTATGGGTCGGGGGGCGCACCACCGGGGAGCTGTTTTTT